These 15 T cell receptor beta chains share one sample of origin, sequenced in a study of cytomegalovirus exposure and HLA in healthy donors. PCR involved 60 Vbeta and 13 Jbeta primers. Profiled with immunoSEQ multiplex PCR; TCRdb holds only in-frame clones, not every one. The table records approximately 160,000 clones, roughly 65% of them present only once. Sequenced: PBMCs. These receptors all come from a man younger than 30 in good health and CMV-seropositive.

Only a few counts were recorded for this clone. The CDR3 spells CASPGRGAGANVLTF. DNA for the CDR3: TGTGCCAGCCCGGGGAGGGGAGCTGGGGCCAACGTCCTGACTTTC. The chain links TRBV5-4 to TRBJ2-6; 7 bases align to TRBD2. V shed 7 bases, J shed 2 bases, and the junction held 6 bases outside the gene matches. The CDR3 consists of 15 residues. Germline loops: CDR1 SGHNT, CDR2 YYREEE (reference sequence).

This clone was observed a few times. This chain's CDR3 is CASSQGQGGETQYF. The CDR3 region has the DNA TGCGCCAGCAGCCAAGGACAGGGTGGAGAGACCCAGTACTTC. V gene TRBV4-1 combines with J gene TRBJ2-5; 7 bases fit TRBD1. The CDR3 length is 14 residues. V gave up 1 base and J gave up 4 bases; unmatched junction bases: 3. CDR1 and CDR2 from the germline V gene are MGHRA and YSYEKL.

V is TRBV5-1 and J is TRBJ1-2; perhaps TRBD1 as D (6 bases). V was trimmed by 5 bases and J by 3 bases, leaving 11 bases between them. CDR1 is SGHRS and CDR2 is YFSETQ in the germline V gene. The CDR3 covers 13 residues. The CDR3 loop is CASRDSPDYGYTF. CDR3 sequence (DNA): TGCGCCAGCAGGGACAGCCCAGACTATGGCTACACCTTC.

V is TRBV6-1 and J is TRBJ1-5; no definite D call. Trimming shortened V by 7 bases and J by 4 bases, and 8 bases separated the two germline ends. Germline V lookup: CDR1 MNHNS, CDR2 SASEGT. The CDR3 extends over 12 amino acids. CDR3 bases: TGTGCCAGCATGGCTGTAAATCAGCCCCAGCATTTT. Its translation is CASMAVNQPQHF.

The chain couples TRBV2 to TRBJ1-4, with D perhaps TRBD1 (6 bases). The CDR3 has 14 residues. V was pared by 6 bases and J by 5 bases, with 13 bases between. Germline CDR1 SNHLY, CDR2 FYNNEI. This CDR3 is CASRSGAENEKLFF. CDR3 nucleotides: TGTGCCAGCAGGTCAGGGGCAGAGAATGAAAAACTGTTTTTT.

This clone appeared once. In nucleotides, the CDR3 is TGCGCCAGCGCCAGGGGGGATAGAGAGACCCAGTACTTC. Protein: CASARGDRETQYF. The V gene is TRBV5-1, the J gene TRBJ2-5; TRBD1 might be the D (7 bases). V dropped 7 bases and J dropped 4 bases, with 14 bases sitting between them. The CDR3 is 13 amino acids. Germline V gene data show CDR1 as SGHRS and CDR2 as YFSETQ.

This clone occurred a few times. V and J are TRBV7-2 and TRBJ2-3; TRBD2 matches at 8 bases. The trim removed 4 bases at V and 1 base at J, leaving 13 bases unmatched. CDR1 and CDR2 (germline): SGHTA, FQGNSA. CDR3 length equals 18 residues. The CDR3 DNA reads TGTGCCAGCAGCTCCACGGGCGGCGGGAGGCCTGGCACAGATACGCAGTATTTT. This encodes CASSSTGGGRPGTDTQYF.

This clone occurred a few times. The rearrangement links TRBV19 to TRBJ1-4, with 9 positions matching TRBD1. CDR3 length: 15 residues. V was clipped by 8 bases and J by 5 bases; unmatched bases: 9. Germline assignment: CDR1 LNHDA and CDR2 SQIVND (reference sequence). This chain's CDR3 is CASLDGGTGNEKLFF. CDR3 DNA sequence: TGTGCCAGTTTAGACGGCGGGACAGGGAATGAAAAACTGTTTTTT.

The rearrangement joins TRBV2 to TRBJ1-1, with D perhaps TRBD1 (6 bases). CDR3 length: 14 residues. V lost 6 bases to trimming and J lost 5 bases, with 16 bases between them. Germline values: CDR1 SNHLY, CDR2 FYNNEI. The CDR3 DNA sequence: TGTGCCAGCAGAAGAGGGGGAGGGGGGACTGAAGCTTTCTTT. This encodes CASRRGGGGTEAFF.

This clone was seen more than once but under ten times. V gene TRBV2 combines with J gene TRBJ1-2; possibly TRBD1 for D (6 bases). This CDR3 has 15 residues. CDR1 and CDR2 (germline): SNHLY, FYNNEI. Trimming removed 2 bases at V and 5 bases at J, with 15 bases between. In nucleotides, the CDR3 is TGTGCCAGCAGTGAATTCTCCGGACAGCCTTATGGCTACACCTTC. The encoded protein is CASSEFSGQPYGYTF.

The chain recombines TRBV5-1 with TRBJ1-1; the D gene is possibly TRBD1 (5 bases). The CDR3 is made up of 14 amino acids. The germline CDR1 and CDR2 sequences are SGHRS and YFSETQ. V was clipped by 4 bases and J by 7 bases, with 17 bases between them. The chain's CDR3 is CASSREGWQSEAFF. Written as DNA, the CDR3 is TGCGCCAGCAGCAGGGAGGGGTGGCAGAGTGAAGCTTTCTTT.

This clone was observed a handful of times. The chain uses TRBV5-6 and TRBJ1-5, with 11 bases that match TRBD1. This CDR3 region has 15 residues. The junction had 2 bases not matched to a gene; V was cut back by 3 bases and J by 3 bases. Germline V lookup: CDR1 SGHDT, CDR2 YYEEEE. The DNA of the CDR3 is TGTGCCAGCAGCTGGACAGGGGGCGTCAATCAGCCCCAGCATTTT. Amino acid sequence: CASSWTGGVNQPQHF. Full variable domain (outside the CDR3, taken from reference TRBV5-6 and TRBJ1-5): DAGVTQSPTHLIKTRGQQVTLRCSPKSGHDTVSWYQQALGQGPQFIFQYYEEEERQRGNFPDRFSGHQFPNYSSELNVNALLLGDSALYLCASSWTGGVNQPQHFGDGTRLSIL.

The chain links TRBV7-9 to TRBJ2-1, with TRBD2 identical over 7 bases. The CDR3 is made up of 15 amino acids. CDR1 is SEHNR and CDR2 is FQNEAQ in the germline V gene (reference sequence). J lost 7 bases, V lost 6 bases, and 12 bases had no gene match. CDR3: CASSSASPGGNEQFF. The CDR3 DNA reads as TGTGCCAGCAGTTCGGCCTCCCCGGGGGGTAATGAGCAGTTCTTC.

The J gene is TRBJ1-1, the V gene TRBV28; 11 bases map to TRBD1. CDR1 is MDHEN, CDR2 SYDVKM, per germline. The CDR3 sequence is 13 residues long. Losses at the gene ends were 7 bases for V and 3 bases for J; bases not matched to a gene: 1. The CDR3 spells CASTGQGDTEAFF. The CDR3 bases are TGTGCCAGCACGGGACAGGGGGACACTGAAGCTTTCTTT.

This chain joins TRBV29-1 and TRBJ2-7, with 9 bases that match TRBD2. The germline CDR1 and CDR2 sequences are SQVTM and ANQGSEA. This CDR3 is built from 14 residues. With 6 bases clipped from V and 4 bases from J, the junction kept 10 bases outside the gene matches. The CDR3 bases are TGCAGCGTACAAGGCCTAGCGGGGTATTACGAGCAGTACGTC. Its protein is CSVQGLAGYYEQYV.